The text below deals with one TCR beta chain. What it binds is unknown. CDR3 length: 13 amino acids. The germline V and J ends were trimmed by 1 base and 2 bases, with 6 bases remaining between them. Germline-derived CDR1 and CDR2 are SGHAT and FQNNGV. This sample was taken from a study of T cell responses to AZD1222 COVID-19 vaccine. The method was immunoSEQ multiplex PCR; TCRdb's version includes in-frame clones alone and lacks a portion of them. The table lists about 130,000 clones, 92% of them singletons. Overall study findings and caveats: A mostly white British donor set with more females was recruited, and clonal diversity was possibly underestimated. Following two doses of AZD1222, Spike-specific TCR breadth and depth rose.

The source of this sequence is an adult in good health. Source: peripheral blood, taken on day 0 of AZD1222 vaccination. The V and J genes are TRBV11-2 and TRBJ2-7; D ambiguous. The CDR3 reads CASSLVQAYEQYF. CDR3 coding DNA: TGTGCCAGCAGCTTAGTACAAGCCTACGAGCAGTACTTC. The entire variable domain, with the rest obtained from reference TRBV11-2 and TRBJ2-7, is as follows: EAGVAQSPRYKIIEKRQSVAFWCNPISGHATLYWYQQILGQGPKLLIQFQNNGVVDDSQLPKDRFSAERLKGVDSTLKIQPAKLEDSAVYLCASSLVQAYEQYFGPGTRLTVT.